This T cell receptor beta chain comes out of a study of human thymus T cells. Study-wide results and caveats: Highly overlapping thymic repertoires in unrelated individuals were reported by related research. Biased V and J segment usage appeared in thymus and peripheral blood.

Thymic material originated from resections removed in the course of corrective heart surgery. Finnish infants who were healthy and having corrective surgery for congenital heart defects made up the donors. Assay used: immunoSEQ multiplex PCR; TCRdb lists only in-frame clones, some missing. Among 120,000 or so clones listed, 90% to 95% were seen once. Germline-derived CDR1 and CDR2 are GTSNPN and SVGIG (reference sequence). The CDR3 has 12 amino acids. With 5 bases removed from V and 8 bases from J, the gap between germline ends came to 15 bases. Concerning this clone itself: Its antigen is currently unknown.

Sequencing used thymus tissue. This receptor was taken from a boy in the first two years of life with a congenital heart defect but otherwise immunologically healthy. This chain joins TRBV30 and TRBJ1-2; no clear D. The CDR3 DNA reads TGTGCCTGGGAGCGAGGCCTGGGGGGCTACACCTTC. Translation gives CAWERGLGGYTF.